This T cell receptor beta chain came from a study of CD8 T cells in Susac syndrome. The authors reverse transcribed roughly 0.5 to 1 ug RNA with random hexamers. TCRdb passed the immunoSEQ multiplex PCR reads through MiXCR, listing each CDR3 protein once. The table shows roughly 130,000 distinct CDR3 sequences, with 85% to 95% occurring only once. Germline CDR1 reads MNHEY; CDR2 reads SVGEGT. The CDR3 extends over 17 amino acids. Trimming removed 4 bases at V and 2 bases at J, with 18 bases between. V and J are TRBV6-2 or TRBV6-3 and TRBJ1-5; D is possibly TRBD1 (5 bases). The source of this sequence is a human donor with multiple sclerosis. The sequencing sample was made of CD4+ T cells from PBMCs. The CDR3 DNA sequence: TGTGCCAGCAGTTTCAACGGGGAGGGGAGGGGCAATCAGCCCCAGCATTTT. Its translation is CASSFNGEGRGNQPQHF.